Presented here are 17 T cell receptor beta chains from one specimen sequenced in a study of a mutant IDH1 vaccine in newly diagnosed glioma. Time point noted: week 35, safety follow-up. Doses consisted of 300 ug of mutant IDH1 20-mer peptide each, paired with topical imiquimod. These TCRs are of unknown antigen specificity. The data were produced by immunoSEQ multiplex PCR, yet TCRdb's version contains in-frame clones alone and is incomplete. The table includes 30,000 to 40,000 clones, around 80% detected once. The sequenced sample was PBMCs, obtained from a glioma patient whose treatment included an IDH1 peptide vaccine. The receptors stem from a man aged 35 to 55 with glioma. Some clones in this sample may be carry-over from other donors' samples.

The V gene is TRBV15, the J gene TRBJ2-1; D may be TRBD2 (6 bases). The CDR3 is 14 residues long. Trimming left V 0 bases short and J 8 bases short, with 11 bases between. From germline, CDR1 is LNHNV and CDR2 YYDKDF (reference sequence). The CDR3 protein is CATSRDRGEDEQFF. For the CDR3, the DNA is TGTGCCACCAGCAGAGATAGAGGGGAGGATGAGCAGTTCTTC.

This clone showed up just once. The CDR3 coding sequence is TGTGCCACCAGCAGAGATTATTCTAGCTTCTCCTACGAGCAGTACTTC. Translated, it gives CATSRDYSSFSYEQYF. The J gene is TRBJ2-7, the V gene TRBV15, with D perhaps matching TRBD2 (5 bases). CDR1 is LNHNV and CDR2 is YYDKDF in the germline V gene (reference sequence). V lost 0 bases and J 0 bases, leaving 12 bases between the germline ends. There are 16 residues in the CDR3. The variable domain in full, completed from reference TRBV15 and TRBJ2-7, reads DAMVIQNPRYQVTQFGKPVTLSCSQTLNHNVMYWYQQKSSQAPKLLFHYYDKDFNNEADTPDNFQSRRPNTSFCFLDIRSPGLGDTAMYLCATSRDYSSFSYEQYFGPGTRLTVT.

This clone was recorded only once. The chain joins TRBV29-1 to TRBJ2-7, with TRBD1 matching over 8 bases. The CDR3 is 14 residues long. Germline CDR1 is SQVTM and CDR2 is ANQGSEA. J gave up 0 bases and V 6 bases, and 7 bases lay outside the gene matches. CDR3 nucleotides: TGCAGCGTCCTCCGGACAGGGAGCTCCTACGAGCAGTACTTC. It yields the protein CSVLRTGSSYEQYF.

The chain has TRBV29-1 and TRBJ2-5; no clear D gene. CDR1 and CDR2 (germline): SQVTM, ANQGSEA. CDR3 length: 13 residues. V shed 5 bases and J shed 3 bases, with 13 bases lying between them. CDR3 sequence: CSVRDTSEETQYF. The CDR3 DNA follows: TGCAGCGTTCGAGACACCAGCGAAGAGACCCAGTACTTC.

In DNA, the CDR3 is TGCGCCAGCAGCGCGGGACCGAGAGAAAAACTGTTTTTT. It encodes CASSAGPREKLFF. The chain is built from TRBV10-1 and TRBJ1-4; tentative D call: TRBD1 (5 bases). Germline CDR1 reads WNHNN; CDR2 reads SYGVQD (reference sequence). The V gene lost 6 bases and the J gene lost 8 bases, with 13 bases spanning the gap. This CDR3 spans 13 amino acids.

V usage is TRBV5-1 and J usage is TRBJ1-1; TRBD1 aligns across 8 bases. V shed 4 bases and J 5 bases; nucleotides not matched to a gene: 10. The CDR3 runs to 15 residues. Germline CDR1 is SGHRS and CDR2 is YFSETQ. The DNA for the CDR3 is TGCGCCAGCAGCCACATAACCGGACAGGGAACTGAAGCTTTCTTT. As protein: CASSHITGQGTEAFF.

The V gene is TRBV4-3, the J gene TRBJ1-1; no definite D call. CDR3 size: 13 residues. Per germline, CDR1 LGHNA and CDR2 YSLEER. Trimming shortened V by 0 bases and J by 1 base, and 3 bases separated the two germline ends. The CDR3 sequence is CASSQDKNTEAFF. In DNA form, the CDR3 reads TGCGCCAGCAGCCAAGACAAGAACACTGAAGCTTTCTTT.

V gene TRBV5-6 combines with J gene TRBJ2-3; no clear D. CDR1 is SGHDT, CDR2 YYEEEE, per germline. The CDR3 is 14 amino acids. Between the trimmed V and J ends, which lost 3 bases and 3 bases, there was a span of 11 bases. In nucleotides, the CDR3 is TGTGCCAGCAGCTCACCTACCCTTACAGATACGCAGTATTTT. It encodes CASSSPTLTDTQYF. The full variable domain, in which reference TRBV5-6 and TRBJ2-3 provide the parts outside the CDR3, is DAGVTQSPTHLIKTRGQQVTLRCSPKSGHDTVSWYQQALGQGPQFIFQYYEEEERQRGNFPDRFSGHQFPNYSSELNVNALLLGDSALYLCASSSPTLTDTQYFGPGTRLTVL.

The genes are TRBV10-3 and TRBJ2-3, with 7 bases fitting TRBD1. J gave up 4 bases and V 4 bases, and 5 bases lay outside the gene matches. Per germline, CDR1 ENHRY and CDR2 SYGVKD. The CDR3 extends over 14 amino acids. CDR3 protein: CAISAGQAPDTQYF. CDR3 sequence (DNA): TGTGCCATCAGTGCCGGACAGGCCCCAGATACGCAGTATTTT.

V usage is TRBV5-1 and J usage is TRBJ2-3; the D gene is possibly TRBD1 (6 bases). Trimming took 2 bases from V and 5 from J, leaving 15 bases between them. The germline CDR1 and CDR2 sequences are SGHRS and YFSETQ. This CDR3 contains 15 residues. CDR3 bases: TGCGCCAGCAGCTTCGGACAGAGCGTTGGAGATACGCAGTATTTT. It specifies CASSFGQSVGDTQYF.

This clone appeared once. This chain links TRBV5-4 with TRBJ1-1; possibly TRBD1 for D (6 bases). CDR3 size: 16 residues. Trimming cost V 0 bases and J 0 bases, with 12 bases left between them. Looked up from germline, CDR1 is SGHNT and CDR2 is YYREEE (reference sequence). CDR3 DNA sequence: TGTGCCAGCAGCTTGGCGGCAGGGGTCATGAACACTGAAGCTTTCTTT. Translation gives CASSLAAGVMNTEAFF.

The chain uses TRBV7-8 and TRBJ2-1, with D maybe TRBD2 (6 bases). Per germline, CDR1 SGHVS and CDR2 FQNEAQ. Trimming removed 5 bases at V and 8 bases at J, with 13 bases between. CDR3 length equals 13 residues. The CDR3 is CASSEGLWDEQFF. The CDR3 DNA is TGTGCCAGCAGCGAGGGACTTTGGGATGAGCAGTTCTTC.

The chain couples TRBV28 to TRBJ2-7; no reliable D call. CDR3 size: 17 residues. Germline values: CDR1 MDHEN, CDR2 SYDVKM. Trimming took off 4 bases at V and 3 bases at J, with 22 bases between the two ends. CDR3 amino acids: CASSSGFQRVPIYEQYF. CDR3 nucleotide sequence: TGTGCCAGCAGTTCCGGGTTCCAAAGGGTTCCCATCTACGAGCAGTACTTC.

This clone has only one observation. The chain has TRBV6-6 and TRBJ1-5; D is unclear. The germline V gene encodes CDR1 MNHNY and CDR2 SVGAGI (reference sequence). The CDR3 sequence is 14 residues long. V gave up 2 bases and J gave up 5 bases, with 10 bases separating them. CDR3 loop: CASSYIQLHQPQHF. The CDR3 DNA reads as TGTGCCAGCAGTTACATCCAGCTACATCAGCCCCAGCATTTT.

V gene TRBV27 combines with J gene TRBJ1-6; 7 nucleotides match TRBD1. The junction had 8 bases not matched to a gene; V was cut back by 4 bases and J by 8 bases. Germline CDR1 and CDR2: MNHEY and SMNVEV (reference sequence). CDR3 size: 15 residues. In DNA form, the CDR3 reads TGTGCCAGCAGTTCCCCTCGGACAGGTTATTCACCCCTCCACTTT. Its translation is CASSSPRTGYSPLHF.

The chain combines TRBV11-2 with TRBJ2-3; a weak D match, TRBD1 (5 bases). CDR1 and CDR2 from the germline V gene are SGHAT and FQNNGV. With 5 bases removed from V and 2 bases from J, the gap between germline ends came to 17 bases. The CDR3 loop spans 16 amino acids. Written as DNA, the CDR3 is TGTGCCAGCAGCAGATCCCGACAGAGCTACACAGATACGCAGTATTTT. This gives the protein CASSRSRQSYTDTQYF.

The CDR3 DNA is TGTGCCAGCAGCGTAGCAGGCGGGGTAACAGATACGCAGTATTTT. Its translation is CASSVAGGVTDTQYF. The gene calls are TRBV9 and TRBJ2-3; weak D call: TRBD2 (6 bases). The CDR3 covers 15 residues. Germline CDR1 is SGDLS and CDR2 is YYNGEE. V shed 0 bases and J shed 3 bases, with 11 bases lying between them.